Sequencing of this T cell receptor (beta chain) was carried out in a study of blood T cell repertoires in COVID-19. As for the study in general: The origin of the acute and convalescent COVID-19 samples was the United States, Italy and Spain.

Per germline, CDR1 MNHEY and CDR2 SMNVEV (reference sequence). V lost 3 bases, J lost 6 bases, and 6 bases lay in between. The CDR3 has 12 amino acids. In terms of age and location, participants ranged from roughly 18 to 95 years and lived in about two dozen US areas. This clone was seen a handful of times. This specimen includes other DNA sequences encoding the same CDR3. Source study methods: Amplification of reference gene primers provided the estimated nucleated cell counts. Clones were read by immunoSEQ multiplex PCR, and TCRdb kept only the in-frame ones, dropping some. That table is the source of V, J and clone size, and D and trimming were worked out from the DNA. The sample lists around 400,000 clones, approximately 91% occurring once.

Sequenced sample: PBMCs or T cells enriched from blood (not recorded which). This clonotype was obtained from a woman aged 18 to 35 who had been exposed to COVID-19. The rearrangement joins TRBV27 to TRBJ1-5; D unresolved. The chain's CDR3 is CASSFSGQPQHF. The CDR3 DNA reads as TGTGCCAGCAGTTTTTCCGGTCAGCCCCAGCATTTT.